A selection of T cell receptor beta chains follows, all from one sample in a study of persistence of HIV-infected CD4 T cells. The assay was immunoSEQ multiplex PCR, and TCRdb's table has in-frame clones only and misses some. The table lists under 35,000 clones, roughly three quarters of them singletons. What these receptors recognize is not known. The input for sequencing was CD4+ T cells sorted from PBMCs after 18-hour stimulation, taken from a patient who received antiretroviral therapy. These receptors all come from an adult man with HIV who was CMV-seropositive. Both conserved end residues are part of each CDR3. The order of the fields is CDR3 protein, CDR3 DNA, D gene, J gene, V gene, clone size. A D gene is named only where the DNA matches it firmly. Size is omitted from some rows. Given values are once, few, many or a class for expanded clones.

CDR3: CAIRSGTGGSPLHF; DNA: TGTGCCATCAGGTCGGGGACAGGGGGGTCACCCCTCCACTTT; D: TRBD1; J: TRBJ1-6; V: TRBV10-3; size: -
CDR3: CASSLVGGQDGYTF; DNA: TGTGCCAGCAGCTTGGTTGGCGGACAGGATGGCTACACCTTC; D: TRBD1; J: TRBJ1-2; V: TRBV5-4; size: -
CDR3: CASSQQGDQPQHF; DNA: TGCGCCAGCAGCCAACAGGGGGACCAGCCCCAGCATTTT; D: TRBD1; J: TRBJ1-5; V: TRBV4-1; size: -
CDR3: CASRTGLSGYTF; DNA: TGTGCCAGCCGAACAGGGTTGAGCGGCTACACCTTC; D: -; J: TRBJ1-2; V: TRBV3-1/TRBV3-2; size: few
CDR3: CASSPGAVSEKLFF; DNA: TGTGCCAGCAGCCCAGGGGCGGTGAGCGAAAAACTGTTTTTT; D: -; J: TRBJ1-4; V: TRBV7-9; size: -
CDR3: CASSGRTENTEAFF; DNA: TGCGCCAGCAGCGGCCGGACAGAAAACACTGAAGCTTTCTTT; D: -; J: TRBJ1-1; V: TRBV4-1; size: medium-sized
CDR3: CASSQDWGDTEAFF; DNA: TGTGCCAGCAGCCAAGACTGGGGGGACACTGAAGCTTTCTTT; D: -; J: TRBJ1-1; V: TRBV14; size: -
CDR3: CASSQDGQGMRNEQFF; DNA: TGCGCCAGCAGCCAAGATGGGCAGGGGATGAGAAATGAGCAGTTCTTC; D: -; J: TRBJ2-1; V: TRBV4-1; size: -
CDR3: CASSSSGTGSYGYTF; DNA: TGTGCCAGCAGTTCCTCCGGGACAGGGTCCTATGGCTACACCTTC; D: TRBD1; J: TRBJ1-2; V: TRBV6-6; size: once
CDR3: CASSSAGTANTGELFF; DNA: TGTGCCAGCAGCTCAGCCGGGACAGCGAACACCGGGGAGCTGTTTTTT; D: TRBD1; J: TRBJ2-2; V: TRBV5-6; size: -
CDR3: CASTLQGSNYGYTF; DNA: TGTGCCAGCACCCTACAGGGTTCTAACTATGGCTACACCTTC; D: -; J: TRBJ1-2; V: TRBV2; size: -
CDR3: CASSATGGSNEKLFF; DNA: TGTGCCAGCAGCGCGACAGGGGGGTCTAATGAAAAACTGTTTTTT; D: TRBD1; J: TRBJ1-4; V: TRBV7-9; size: -
CDR3: CASRYRDRSYNSPLHF; DNA: TGTGCCAGCAGATACCGGGACCGCTCCTATAATTCACCCCTCCACTTT; D: -; J: TRBJ1-6; V: TRBV2; size: -
CDR3: CASSPRSDRGNEQYF; DNA: TGTGCCAGCAGTCCCCGTTCGGACAGGGGCAACGAGCAGTACTTC; D: TRBD1; J: TRBJ2-7; V: TRBV27; size: once
CDR3: CASSLFALVGSANTGELFF; DNA: TGCGCCAGCAGCTTGTTTGCACTGGTTGGCAGCGCGAACACCGGGGAGCTGTTTTTT; D: -; J: TRBJ2-2; V: TRBV5-1; size: -
CDR3: CASSEGPGAQYF; DNA: TGTGCCAGCAGCGAGGGCCCTGGGGCCCAGTACTTC; D: -; J: TRBJ2-5; V: TRBV6-6; size: -
CDR3: CASILGSRTDTQYF; DNA: TGTGCCAGCATTCTGGGTTCCCGCACAGATACGCAGTATTTT; D: -; J: TRBJ2-3; V: TRBV2; size: -
CDR3: CASSEEGVGANVLTF; DNA: TGTGCCAGCAGTGAAGAAGGGGTTGGGGCCAACGTCCTGACTTTC; D: -; J: TRBJ2-6; V: TRBV2; size: -
CDR3: CASSKQGNSLGEQFF; DNA: TGTGCCAGCAGTAAACAGGGGAATTCTCTTGGTGAGCAGTTCTTC; D: TRBD1; J: TRBJ2-1; V: TRBV7-3; size: -
CDR3: CASSGGRGNQPQHF; DNA: TGCGCCAGCAGTGGGGGGAGAGGCAATCAGCCCCAGCATTTT; D: -; J: TRBJ1-5; V: TRBV10-2; size: -
CDR3: CASSGLRAVLLAKNIQYF; DNA: TGTGCCAGCAGTGGACTCAGGGCGGTATTACTAGCCAAAAACATTCAGTACTTC; D: -; J: TRBJ2-4; V: TRBV25-1; size: -
CDR3: CASSFPPGNEKLFF; DNA: TGTGCCAGCAGTTTCCCGCCAGGGAATGAAAAACTGTTTTTT; D: -; J: TRBJ1-4; V: TRBV28; size: -
CDR3: CASSTTWGNQPQHF; DNA: TGTGCCAGCAGTACAACATGGGGCAATCAGCCCCAGCATTTT; D: -; J: TRBJ1-5; V: TRBV2; size: -
CDR3: CASSPRSSYNEQFF; DNA: TGTGCCAGCAGCCCCCGCAGCTCCTACAATGAGCAGTTCTTC; D: -; J: TRBJ2-1; V: TRBV3-1/TRBV3-2; size: -
CDR3: CASSLGLGTAFSPYTF; DNA: TGCGCCAGCAGCTTGGGCCTTGGGACAGCCTTTTCTCCCTACACCTTC; D: TRBD1; J: TRBJ1-2; V: TRBV5-1; size: -
CDR3: CASSPAAFNQPQHF; DNA: TGTGCCAGCTCACCAGCAGCCTTTAATCAGCCCCAGCATTTT; D: -; J: TRBJ1-5; V: TRBV18; size: medium-sized
CDR3: CASRFGINTEAFF; DNA: TGTGCCAGCAGGTTCGGGATTAACACTGAAGCTTTCTTT; D: -; J: TRBJ1-1; V: TRBV6-5; size: -
CDR3: CASSWDRGNYGYTF; DNA: TGTGCCAGCAGCTGGGACAGGGGGAACTATGGCTACACCTTC; D: TRBD1; J: TRBJ1-2; V: TRBV5-5; size: -
CDR3: CASSPGSRGTDTQYF; DNA: TGTGCCAGCTCCCCCGGGTCCAGGGGGACAGATACGCAGTATTTT; D: TRBD1; J: TRBJ2-3; V: TRBV6-5; size: -
CDR3: CASSFRTSAGTGELFF; DNA: TGCGCCAGCAGCTTTCGAACTAGCGCCGGCACCGGGGAGCTGTTTTTT; D: TRBD2; J: TRBJ2-2; V: TRBV5-1; size: -
CDR3: CASSYDRGRNGYTF; DNA: TGTGCCAGCAGTTACGATCGGGGGCGGAATGGCTACACCTTC; D: -; J: TRBJ1-2; V: TRBV6-6; size: -
CDR3: CASSEGTGVEKLFF; DNA: TGTGCCAGCAGTGAAGGGACAGGGGTCGAAAAACTGTTTTTT; D: TRBD1; J: TRBJ1-4; V: TRBV2; size: -